This paragraph reports one T cell receptor beta chain. Antigen unknown. This record belongs to a study of graft-versus-host responses after intestinal transplantation. Whole-study findings and limits: Association was observed between peak circulating GvH clone levels and early post-transplant HvG declines.

The repertoire was sequenced with immunoSEQ multiplex PCR; TCRdb's copy has only in-frame clones and lacks some. The data show 80,000 to 90,000 clones, roughly 92% seen once. The receptor's source is a human donor who received an intestinal transplant. The sequences come from unstimulated CD4+ T cells sorted from spleen or lymph node cells, collected before intestinal transplant.

The CDR3 DNA reads as TGTGCCAGCAGTGAAGCAAGGTCGACCCTCTACAATGAGCAGTTCTTC. It yields the protein CASSEARSTLYNEQFF. The rearrangement links TRBV2 to TRBJ2-1; D is unresolved. CDR3 size: 16 residues. CDR1 and CDR2 from the germline V gene are SNHLY and FYNNEI. V lost 0 bases to trimming and J lost 3 bases, with 12 bases between them.